This TCR beta chain stems from a study of shared clonotypes between healthy human individuals. Deep-level assay runs were performed. Clones were read by immunoSEQ multiplex PCR, and TCRdb kept only the in-frame ones, dropping some. The sample holds approximately 980,000 clones, more than 75% seen once. Adult donors, all healthy and HIV-negative, had no recent acute infections or vaccinations. V lost 3 bases and J lost 2, with 10 bases in between. The CDR3 consists of 15 residues. CDR1 is ENHRY and CDR2 is SYGVKD in the germline V gene. The V gene is TRBV10-3, the J gene TRBJ1-4; possible D gene TRBD1, 6 bases. The specimen sequenced was memory CD4+ T cells sorted from blood. Subset in this sample: CD45RA-negative fraction. The sequence was collected from a man aged 18 to 29 in good health. CDR3 in amino acids: CAISERGATNEKLFF. DNA of the CDR3: TGTGCCATCAGTGAACGGGGGGCCACTAATGAAAAACTGTTTTTT.